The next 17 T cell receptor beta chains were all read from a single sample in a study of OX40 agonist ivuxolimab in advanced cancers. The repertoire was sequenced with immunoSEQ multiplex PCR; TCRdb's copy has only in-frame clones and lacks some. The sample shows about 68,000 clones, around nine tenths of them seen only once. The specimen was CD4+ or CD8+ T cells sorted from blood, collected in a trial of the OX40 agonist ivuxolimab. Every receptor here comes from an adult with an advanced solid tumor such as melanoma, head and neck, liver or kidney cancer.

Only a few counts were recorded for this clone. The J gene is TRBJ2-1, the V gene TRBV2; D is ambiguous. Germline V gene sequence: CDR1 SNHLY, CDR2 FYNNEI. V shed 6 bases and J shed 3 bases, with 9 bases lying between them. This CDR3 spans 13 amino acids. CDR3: CASSGPFYNEQFF. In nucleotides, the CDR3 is TGTGCCAGCAGCGGACCCTTCTACAATGAGCAGTTCTTC.

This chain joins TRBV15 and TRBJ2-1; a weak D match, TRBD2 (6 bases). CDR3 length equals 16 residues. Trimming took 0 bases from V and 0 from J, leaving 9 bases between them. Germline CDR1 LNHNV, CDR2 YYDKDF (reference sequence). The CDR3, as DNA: TGTGCCACCAGCAGAGATCGGGGGAGCTCCTACAATGAGCAGTTCTTC. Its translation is CATSRDRGSSYNEQFF. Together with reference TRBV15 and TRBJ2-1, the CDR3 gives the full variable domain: DAMVIQNPRYQVTQFGKPVTLSCSQTLNHNVMYWYQQKSSQAPKLLFHYYDKDFNNEADTPDNFQSRRPNTSFCFLDIRSPGLGDTAMYLCATSRDRGSSYNEQFFGPGTRLTVL.

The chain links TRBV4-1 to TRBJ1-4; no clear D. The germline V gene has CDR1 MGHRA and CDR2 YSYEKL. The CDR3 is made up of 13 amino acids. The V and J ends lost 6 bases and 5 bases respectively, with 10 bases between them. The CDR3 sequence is CASRRAYNEKLFF. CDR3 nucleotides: TGCGCCAGCAGGAGAGCCTACAATGAAAAACTGTTTTTT.

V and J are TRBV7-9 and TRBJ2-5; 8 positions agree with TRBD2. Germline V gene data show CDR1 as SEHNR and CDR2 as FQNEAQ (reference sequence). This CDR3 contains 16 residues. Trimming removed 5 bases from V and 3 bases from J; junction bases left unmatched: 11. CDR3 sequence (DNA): TGTGCCAGCAGCCGTCGGGGGGGCCTCATAAAAGAGACCCAGTACTTC. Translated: CASSRRGGLIKETQYF.

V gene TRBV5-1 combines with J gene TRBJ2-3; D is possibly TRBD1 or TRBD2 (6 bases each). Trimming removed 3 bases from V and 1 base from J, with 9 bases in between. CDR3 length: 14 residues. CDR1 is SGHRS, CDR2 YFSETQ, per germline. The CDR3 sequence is CASSSRGRTDTQYF. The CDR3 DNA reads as TGCGCCAGCAGCTCCCGGGGGCGCACAGATACGCAGTATTTT.

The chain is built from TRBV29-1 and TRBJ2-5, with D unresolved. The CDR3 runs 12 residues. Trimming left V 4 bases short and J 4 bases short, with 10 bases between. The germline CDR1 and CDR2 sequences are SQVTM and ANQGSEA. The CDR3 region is CSVGVSVETQYF. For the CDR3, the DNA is TGCAGCGTTGGGGTTTCTGTAGAGACCCAGTACTTC.

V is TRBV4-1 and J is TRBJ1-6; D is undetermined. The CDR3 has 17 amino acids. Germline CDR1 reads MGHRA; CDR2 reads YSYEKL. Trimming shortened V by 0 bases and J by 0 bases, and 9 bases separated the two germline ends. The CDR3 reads CASSQEARHSYNSPLHF. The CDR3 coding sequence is TGCGCCAGCAGCCAAGAAGCCAGACACTCCTATAATTCACCCCTCCACTTT.

The CDR3 DNA follows: TGTGCCAGCAGTTTTTTATGGGTACGCGGGGGAAACTACAATGAGCAGTTCTTC. It specifies CASSFLWVRGGNYNEQFF. This sequence joins TRBV28 and TRBJ2-1, with TRBD2 matching over 7 bases. The CDR3 has 18 residues. Per germline, CDR1 MDHEN and CDR2 SYDVKM. V gave up 3 bases and J gave up 3 bases; unmatched junction bases: 14.

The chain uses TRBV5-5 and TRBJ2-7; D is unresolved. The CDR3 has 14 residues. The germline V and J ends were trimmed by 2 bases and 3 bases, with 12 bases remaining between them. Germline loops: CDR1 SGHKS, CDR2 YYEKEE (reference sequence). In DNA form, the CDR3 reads TGTGCCAGCAGCTTCGAGGTCCAGATCTACGAGCAGTACTTC. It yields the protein CASSFEVQIYEQYF.

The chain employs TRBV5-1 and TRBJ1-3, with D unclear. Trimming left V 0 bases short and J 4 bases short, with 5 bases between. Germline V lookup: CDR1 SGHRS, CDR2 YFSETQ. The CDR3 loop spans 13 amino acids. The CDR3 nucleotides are TGCGCCAGCAGCTTGGGTGCCGGAAACACCATATATTTT. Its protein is CASSLGAGNTIYF.

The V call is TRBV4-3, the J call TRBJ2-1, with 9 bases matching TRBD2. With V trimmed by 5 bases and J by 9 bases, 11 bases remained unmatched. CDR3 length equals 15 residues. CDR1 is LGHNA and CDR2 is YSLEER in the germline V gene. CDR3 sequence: CASSARGGGAVEQFF. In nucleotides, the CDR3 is TGCGCCAGCAGCGCCCGGGGCGGGGGGGCGGTTGAGCAGTTCTTC.

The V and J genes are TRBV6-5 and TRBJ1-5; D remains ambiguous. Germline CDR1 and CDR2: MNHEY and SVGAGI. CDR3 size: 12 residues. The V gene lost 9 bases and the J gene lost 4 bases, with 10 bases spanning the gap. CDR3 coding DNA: TGTGCCAGTCGAAGGGTGAATCAGCCCCAGCATTTT. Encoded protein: CASRRVNQPQHF.

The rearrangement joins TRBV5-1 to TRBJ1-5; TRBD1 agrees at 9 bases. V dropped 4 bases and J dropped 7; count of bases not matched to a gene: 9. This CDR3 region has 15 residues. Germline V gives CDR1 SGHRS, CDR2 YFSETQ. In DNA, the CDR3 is TGCGCCAGCAGCCCCGAGGGACAGGGCGGCCAGCCCCAGCATTTT. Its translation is CASSPEGQGGQPQHF.

In DNA, the CDR3 is TGTGCCAGCAGTTTAAACGGGGGCCGGAGATACGAGCAGTACTTC. It encodes CASSLNGGRRYEQYF. The chain is built from TRBV28 and TRBJ2-7; D is possibly TRBD1 or TRBD2 (6 bases each). The CDR3 contains 15 residues. With 2 bases removed from V and 4 bases from J, the gap between germline ends came to 15 bases. Germline CDR1 and CDR2: MDHEN and SYDVKM. Based on the CDR3 plus reference TRBV28 and TRBJ2-7, the full variable domain is DVKVTQSSRYLVKRTGEKVFLECVQDMDHENMFWYRQDPGLGLRLIYFSYDVKMKEKGDIPEGYSVSREKKERFSLILESASTNQTSMYLCASSLNGGRRYEQYFGPGTRLTVT.

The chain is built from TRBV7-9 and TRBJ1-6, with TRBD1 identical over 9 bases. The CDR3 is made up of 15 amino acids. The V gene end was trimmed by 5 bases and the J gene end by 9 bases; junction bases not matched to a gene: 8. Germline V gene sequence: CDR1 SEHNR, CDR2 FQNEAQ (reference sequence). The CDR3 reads CASSRDRASRSPLHF. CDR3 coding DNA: TGTGCCAGCAGCCGGGACAGGGCGAGCCGTTCACCCCTCCACTTT.

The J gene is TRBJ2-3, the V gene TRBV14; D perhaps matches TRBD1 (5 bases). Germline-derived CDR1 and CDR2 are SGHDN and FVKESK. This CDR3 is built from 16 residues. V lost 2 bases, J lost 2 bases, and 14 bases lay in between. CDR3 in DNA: TGTGCCAGCAGCCAATTTACGTCAGGGATCACAGATACGCAGTATTTT. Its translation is CASSQFTSGITDTQYF.

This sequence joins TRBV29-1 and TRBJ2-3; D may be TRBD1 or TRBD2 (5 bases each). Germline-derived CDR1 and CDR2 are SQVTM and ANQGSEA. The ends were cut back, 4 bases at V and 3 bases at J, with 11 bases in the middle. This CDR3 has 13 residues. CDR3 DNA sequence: TGCAGCGTTGGGGAGACAGCGACAGATACGCAGTATTTT. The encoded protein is CSVGETATDTQYF.